These T cell receptor beta chains were read from a single sample in a study of human T cells and chemical hapten exposure. TCRdb reprocessed the RACE reads with MiXCR, giving one entry per CDR3 protein. The repertoire holds about 55,000 distinct CDR3 sequences, with approximately 9.5% as singletons. The material sequenced was whole blood, taken in connection with sensitization to the hapten diphenylcyclopropenone (DPC). These receptors all stem from a woman aged 25 to 39 with alopecia areata. Some clones in this sample may be carry-over from other donors' samples. Each CDR3 is given with its conserved first and last residue. The D gene is left open where the match is weak. A row's size may be missing; if present it is once, few, many or a size class.

J	size	D	V	DNA	CDR3
TRBJ2-6	.	TRBD1	TRBV6-2/TRBV6-3	TGTGCCAGCAGGCCATCCGGGACAGGGGGCTCTGGGGCCAACGTCCTGACTTTC	CASRPSGTGGSGANVLTF
TRBJ1-2	few	.	TRBV29-1	TGCAGCGTTGACCCTATAATAGGGACCCAGAACTATGGCGACACCTTC	CSVDPIIGTQNYGDTF
TRBJ2-3	few	TRBD2	TRBV12-5	TGTGCTAGTGGTTTCCACGTCCGGGGGGGCACAGATACGCAGTATTTT	CASGFHVRGGTDTQYF
TRBJ2-4	few	.	TRBV12-3/TRBV12-4	TGTGCCAGCAGGTCTGCCACCACCCAGGGGCTAAACATTCAGTACTTC	CASRSATTQGLNIQYF
TRBJ1-3	.	.	TRBV7-2	TGTGCCAGCAGCTTATGTCGAAACACCATATATTTT	CASSLCRNTIYF
TRBJ1-1	.	TRBD1	TRBV7-8	TGTGCCAGCAGCTTAGGGGACAGGGGTCGCACTGAAGCTTTCTTT	CASSLGDRGRTEAFF
TRBJ1-1	few	.	TRBV7-6	TGTGCCAGCAGCTTAGAGCCACAGGCCCTCACTGAAGCTTTCTTT	CASSLEPQALTEAFF
TRBJ2-7	many	TRBD2	TRBV20-1	TGCAGTGCGATGGGCCTGAGACTAGCCAGTTCCTACGAGCAGTACTTC	CSAMGLRLASSYEQYF
TRBJ2-3	few	TRBD2	TRBV3-1	TGTGCCAGCAGCCAAAGTTTCGGGACTAGGCGGGCGCAGTATTTT	CASSQSFGTRRAQYF
TRBJ2-3	.	.	TRBV28	TGTGCCAGCGGGGCCCACACAGATACGCAGTATTTT	CASGAHTDTQYF
TRBJ2-7	many	.	TRBV4-3	TGCGCCAGCAGCCAAGATATCAGGGACCCCTACGAGCAGTACTTC	CASSQDIRDPYEQYF
TRBJ1-6	few	.	TRBV3-1	TGTGCCAGCACCCAAGGGGACGCGAGCTCCTATAATTCACCCCTCCACTTT	CASTQGDASSYNSPLHF
TRBJ1-4	many	.	TRBV6-2/TRBV6-3	TGTGCCAGCAGTTCAATGTCCGGGGGAGAGGAAAAACTGTTTTTT	CASSSMSGGEEKLFF
TRBJ1-1	many	.	TRBV2	TGTGCCAGCAGTGAAGCGCTTCTCGGACAGCGGAACACTGAAGCTTTCTTT	CASSEALLGQRNTEAFF
TRBJ2-1	many	TRBD2	TRBV20-1	TGCAGTGCTAGAAAGAGCGGGGGGTCGAACAATGAGCAGTTCTTC	CSARKSGGSNNEQFF
TRBJ2-3	.	.	TRBV20-1	TGCAGTGGTCAGGATTATACGCAGTATTTT	CSGQDYTQYF
TRBJ2-3	few	.	TRBV7-2	TGTGCCAGCAGCTTAGTAGGAGGGGGTGCCGCAGATACGCAGTATTTT	CASSLVGGGAADTQYF
TRBJ1-1	many	.	TRBV7-9	TGTGCCAGCAGCTTTTTTGAGGATAACACTGAAGCTTTCTTT	CASSFFEDNTEAFF
TRBJ1-2	few	.	TRBV6-5	TGTGCCAGCAGTTACCGATTGGACACATATGGCTACACCTTC	CASSYRLDTYGYTF
TRBJ1-2	many	.	TRBV3-1	TGTGCCAGCAGCCAAGCGTCGGGGAACAGTCCCTCTAACTATGGCTACACCTTC	CASSQASGNSPSNYGYTF
TRBJ2-3	.	TRBD1	TRBV6-1	TGTGCCAGCAGTGGTCGGACAGGAACTACAGATACGCAGTATTTT	CASSGRTGTTDTQYF
TRBJ1-1	many	.	TRBV5-5	TGTGCCAGCAGCTTGGAAGGAGCGGGAAACACTGAAGCTTTCTTT	CASSLEGAGNTEAFF
TRBJ1-2	few	.	TRBV20-1	TGCAGTGCTAGAGAACAATTCGGGGAGGACGCTGGCTACACCTTC	CSAREQFGEDAGYTF
TRBJ2-2	medium-sized	.	TRBV7-8	TGTGCCAGCAGCCCCTGGGGAGGGAACACCGGGGAGCTGTTTTTT	CASSPWGGNTGELFF
TRBJ2-5	few	.	TRBV9	TGTGCCAGCAGCGAAGGATCAGGACTGTTCCAAGAGACCCAGTACTTC	CASSEGSGLFQETQYF
TRBJ2-3	.	TRBD2	TRBV6-1	TGTGCCAGCTGGGGACTAGCGAGGACAGATACGCAGTATTTT	CASWGLARTDTQYF
TRBJ2-7	.	.	TRBV6-5	TGTGCCAGCAGTTACTGGTACGAGCAGTACTTC	CASSYWYEQYF
TRBJ1-4	many	.	TRBV18	TGTGCCAGCTCACCAGGGGTGAATGAAAAACTGTTTTTT	CASSPGVNEKLFF
TRBJ2-1	.	.	TRBV7-8	TGTGCCAGCAGCAGACCCCCCACTCATAAGGTCCAGTTCTTC	CASSRPPTHKVQFF
TRBJ1-2	many	TRBD1	TRBV6-6	TGTGCCAGCAGTACTGGGACAGATGCTAACTATGGCTACACCTTC	CASSTGTDANYGYTF
TRBJ2-7	.	.	TRBV5-1	TGCGCCAGCAGCCCAGCCGGGGTACTCTCCTACGAGCAGTACTTC	CASSPAGVLSYEQYF
TRBJ2-3	many	.	TRBV7-2	TGTGCCAGCAGCCCTTTAGGGGGGACCACAGATACGCAGTATTTT	CASSPLGGTTDTQYF
TRBJ1-2	.	TRBD1	TRBV7-9	TGTGCCAGCAGACTCGACAGGGGCGGCTATGGCTACAACTTC	CASRLDRGGYGYNF
TRBJ1-1	many	.	TRBV18	TGTGCCAGCTCACCACCGCGGGGCGGTGGCACTGAAGCTTTCTTT	CASSPPRGGGTEAFF
TRBJ1-3	many	.	TRBV20-1	TGCAGTGCTAGAGACGGATTCAGTGACTCTGGAAACACCATATATTTT	CSARDGFSDSGNTIYF
TRBJ2-1	few	TRBD2	TRBV11-1	TGTGCCAGCAGCTTAGAGGGCCAGGGACTATTCTGGCAGTTCTTC	CASSLEGQGLFWQFF
TRBJ2-5	.	TRBD2	TRBV7-2	TGTGCCAGCAGCCAAAGTAGCGGGAGGAAAGAGACCCAGTACTTC	CASSQSSGRKETQYF
TRBJ2-1	.	TRBD1	TRBV25-1	TGTGCCAGCAGGACGACAGGGGGGTGGAATGAGCAGTTCTTC	CASRTTGGWNEQFF
TRBJ2-2	.	.	TRBV6-2/TRBV6-3	TGTGCCTGCAGAGCGACTAGTAACACCGGGGAGCTGTTTTTT	CACRATSNTGELFF
TRBJ1-4	.	.	TRBV6-5	TGTGCCGGCGCGCGACGAGCTAATGAAAAACTGTTTTTT	CAGARRANEKLFF
TRBJ2-5	.	.	TRBV25-1	TGTGCCAGCAGCGAAGAGACCCAGTACTTC	CASSEETQYF